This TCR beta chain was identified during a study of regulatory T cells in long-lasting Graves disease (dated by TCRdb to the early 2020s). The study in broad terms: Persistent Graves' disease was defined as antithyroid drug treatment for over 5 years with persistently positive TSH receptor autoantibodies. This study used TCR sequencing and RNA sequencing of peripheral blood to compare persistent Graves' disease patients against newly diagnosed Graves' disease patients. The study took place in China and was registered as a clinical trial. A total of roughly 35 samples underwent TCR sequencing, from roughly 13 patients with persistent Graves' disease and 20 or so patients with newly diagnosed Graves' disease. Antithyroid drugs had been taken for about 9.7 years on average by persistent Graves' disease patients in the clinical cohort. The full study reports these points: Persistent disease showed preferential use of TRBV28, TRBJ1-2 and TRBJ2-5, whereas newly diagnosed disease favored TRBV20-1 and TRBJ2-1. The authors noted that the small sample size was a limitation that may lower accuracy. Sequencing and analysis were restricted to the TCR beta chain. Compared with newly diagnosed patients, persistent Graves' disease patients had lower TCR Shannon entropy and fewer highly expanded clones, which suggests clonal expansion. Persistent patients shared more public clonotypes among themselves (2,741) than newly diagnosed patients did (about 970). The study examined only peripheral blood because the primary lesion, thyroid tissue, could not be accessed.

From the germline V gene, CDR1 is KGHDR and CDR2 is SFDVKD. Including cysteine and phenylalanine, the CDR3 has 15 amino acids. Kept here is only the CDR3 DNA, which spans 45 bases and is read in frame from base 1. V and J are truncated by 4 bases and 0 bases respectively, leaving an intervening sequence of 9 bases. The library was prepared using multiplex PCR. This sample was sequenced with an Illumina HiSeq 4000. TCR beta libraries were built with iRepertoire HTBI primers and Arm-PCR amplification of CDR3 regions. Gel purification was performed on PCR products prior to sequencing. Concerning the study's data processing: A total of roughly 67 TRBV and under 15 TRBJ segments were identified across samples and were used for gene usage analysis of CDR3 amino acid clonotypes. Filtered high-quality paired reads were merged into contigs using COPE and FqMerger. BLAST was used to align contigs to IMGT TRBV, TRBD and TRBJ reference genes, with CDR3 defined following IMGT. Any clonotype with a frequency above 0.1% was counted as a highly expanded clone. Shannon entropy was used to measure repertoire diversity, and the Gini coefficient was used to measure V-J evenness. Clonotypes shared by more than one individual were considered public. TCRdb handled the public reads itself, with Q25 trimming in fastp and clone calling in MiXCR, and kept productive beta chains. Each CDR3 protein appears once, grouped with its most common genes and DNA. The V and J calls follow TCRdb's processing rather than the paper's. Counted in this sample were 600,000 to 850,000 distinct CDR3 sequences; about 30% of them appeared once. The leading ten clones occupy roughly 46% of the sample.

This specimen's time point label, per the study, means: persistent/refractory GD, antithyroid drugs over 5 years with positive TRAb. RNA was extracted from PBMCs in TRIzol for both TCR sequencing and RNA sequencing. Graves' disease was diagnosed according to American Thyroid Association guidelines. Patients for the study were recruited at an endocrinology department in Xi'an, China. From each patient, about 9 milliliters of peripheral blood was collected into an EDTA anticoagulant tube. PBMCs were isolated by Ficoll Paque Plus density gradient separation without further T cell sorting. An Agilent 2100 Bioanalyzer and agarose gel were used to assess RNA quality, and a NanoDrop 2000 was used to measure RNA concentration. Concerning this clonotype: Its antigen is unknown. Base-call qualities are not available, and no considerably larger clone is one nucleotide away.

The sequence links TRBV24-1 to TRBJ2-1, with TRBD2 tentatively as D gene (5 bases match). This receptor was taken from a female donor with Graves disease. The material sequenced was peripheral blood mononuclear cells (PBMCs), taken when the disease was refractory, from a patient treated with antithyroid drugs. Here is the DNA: TGTGCCACCAGTGACGGGCTAGCCTCCTACAATGAGCAGTTCTTC. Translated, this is CATSDGLASYNEQFF.